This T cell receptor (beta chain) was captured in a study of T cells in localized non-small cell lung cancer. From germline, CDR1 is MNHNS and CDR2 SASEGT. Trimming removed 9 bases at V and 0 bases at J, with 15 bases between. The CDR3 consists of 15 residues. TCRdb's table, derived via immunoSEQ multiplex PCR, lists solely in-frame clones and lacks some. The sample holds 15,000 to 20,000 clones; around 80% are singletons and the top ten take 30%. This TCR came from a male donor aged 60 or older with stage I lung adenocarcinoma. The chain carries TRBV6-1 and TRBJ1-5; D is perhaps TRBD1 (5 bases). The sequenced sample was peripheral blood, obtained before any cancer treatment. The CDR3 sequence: CASAPDRYSNQPQHF. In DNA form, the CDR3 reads TGTGCCAGTGCCCCAGACAGATATAGCAATCAGCCCCAGCATTTT.